This T cell receptor beta chain appears in the sequencing data of a study of T-cell memory formation after mild COVID-19. Study-wide results and limits: Cross-reactive memory apparently joined, as some responding clones appeared in pre-infection memory. CD4+ contracting clones were found mainly in CM and EM, and CD8+ ones in EMRA.

Germline CDR1 reads SGDLS; CDR2 reads YYNGEE. The CDR3 contains 14 residues. Trimming cost V 3 bases and J 6 bases, with 13 bases left between them. Note on this clonotype: The antigen is unknown.

MiXCR, run by TCRdb on the 5' RACE reads, gives a single entry per CDR3 protein. The sample contains under 90,000 distinct CDR3 sequences, around 14% of which appear only once. V gene TRBV9 combines with J gene TRBJ2-1; possible D gene TRBD2, 6 bases. This sequence was found in an adult woman who had mild COVID-19 (a few samples of this study predate the infection). Cell type and time point are not known. Sequencing was performed on PBMCs or a T cell subset sorted from them (not recorded which). CDR3 amino acids: CASSGTNPLNEQFF. The CDR3 DNA reads as TGTGCCAGCAGCGGGACTAACCCTCTCAATGAGCAGTTCTTC. Filled out from reference TRBV9 and TRBJ2-1, the complete variable domain reads DSGVTQTPKHLITATGQRVTLRCSPRSGDLSVYWYQQSLDQGLQFLIQYYNGEERAKGNILERFSAQQFPDLHSELNLSSLELGDSALYFCASSGTNPLNEQFFGPGTRLTVL.